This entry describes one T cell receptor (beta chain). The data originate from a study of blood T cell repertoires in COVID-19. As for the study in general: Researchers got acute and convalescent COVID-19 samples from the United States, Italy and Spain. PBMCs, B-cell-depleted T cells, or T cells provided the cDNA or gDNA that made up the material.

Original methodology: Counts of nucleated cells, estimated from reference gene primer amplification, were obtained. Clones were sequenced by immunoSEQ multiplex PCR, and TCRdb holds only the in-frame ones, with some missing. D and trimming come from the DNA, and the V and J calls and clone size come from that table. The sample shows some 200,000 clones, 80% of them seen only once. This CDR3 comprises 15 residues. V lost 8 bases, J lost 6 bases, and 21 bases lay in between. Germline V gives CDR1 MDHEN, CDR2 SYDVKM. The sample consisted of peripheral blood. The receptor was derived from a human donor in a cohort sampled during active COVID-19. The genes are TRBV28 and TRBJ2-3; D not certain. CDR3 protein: CASVYRTVPFDTQYF. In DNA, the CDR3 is TGTGCCAGCGTTTACAGAACCGTTCCTTTTGATACGCAGTATTTT.